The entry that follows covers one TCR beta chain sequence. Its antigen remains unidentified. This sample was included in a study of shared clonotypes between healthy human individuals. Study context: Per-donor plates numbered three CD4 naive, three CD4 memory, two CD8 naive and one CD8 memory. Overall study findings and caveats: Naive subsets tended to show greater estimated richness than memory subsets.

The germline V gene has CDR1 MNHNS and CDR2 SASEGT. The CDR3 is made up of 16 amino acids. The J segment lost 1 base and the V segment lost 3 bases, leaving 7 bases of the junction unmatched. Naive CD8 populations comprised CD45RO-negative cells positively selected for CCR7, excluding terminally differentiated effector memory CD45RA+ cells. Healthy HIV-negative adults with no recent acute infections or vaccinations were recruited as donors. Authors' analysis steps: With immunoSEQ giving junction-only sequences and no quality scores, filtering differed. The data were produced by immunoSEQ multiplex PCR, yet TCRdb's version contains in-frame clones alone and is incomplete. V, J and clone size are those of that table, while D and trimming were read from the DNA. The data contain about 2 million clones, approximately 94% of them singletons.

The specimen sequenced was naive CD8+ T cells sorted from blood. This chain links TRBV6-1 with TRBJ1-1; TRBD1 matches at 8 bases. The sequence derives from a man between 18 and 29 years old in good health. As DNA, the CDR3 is TGTGCCAGCAGTGACGGGCCAGGGACAGGGAACACTGAAGCTTTCTTT. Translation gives CASSDGPGTGNTEAFF.